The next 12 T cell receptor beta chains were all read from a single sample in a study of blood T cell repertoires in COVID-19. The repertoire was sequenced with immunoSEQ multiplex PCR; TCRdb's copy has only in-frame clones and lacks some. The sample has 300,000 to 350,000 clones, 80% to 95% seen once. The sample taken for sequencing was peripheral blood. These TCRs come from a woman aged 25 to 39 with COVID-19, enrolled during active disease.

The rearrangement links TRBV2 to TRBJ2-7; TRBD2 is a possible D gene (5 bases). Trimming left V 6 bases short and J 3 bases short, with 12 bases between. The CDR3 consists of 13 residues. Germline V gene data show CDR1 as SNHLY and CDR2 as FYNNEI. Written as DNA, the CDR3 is TGTGCCAGCAGCCTCGCGGCGGGCTACGAGCAGTACTTC. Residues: CASSLAAGYEQYF.

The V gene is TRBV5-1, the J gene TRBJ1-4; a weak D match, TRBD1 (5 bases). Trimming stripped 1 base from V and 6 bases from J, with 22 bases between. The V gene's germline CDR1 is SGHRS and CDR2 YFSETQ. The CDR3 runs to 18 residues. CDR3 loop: CASSLLSGPPRGDEKLFF. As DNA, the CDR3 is TGCGCCAGCAGCTTGTTGTCAGGACCCCCTAGGGGCGATGAAAAACTGTTTTTT. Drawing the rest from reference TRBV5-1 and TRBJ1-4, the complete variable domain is KAGVTQTPRYLIKTRGQQVTLSCSPISGHRSVSWYQQTPGQGLQFLFEYFSETQRNKGNFPGRFSGRQFSNSRSEMNVSTLELGDSALYLCASSLLSGPPRGDEKLFFGSGTQLSVL.

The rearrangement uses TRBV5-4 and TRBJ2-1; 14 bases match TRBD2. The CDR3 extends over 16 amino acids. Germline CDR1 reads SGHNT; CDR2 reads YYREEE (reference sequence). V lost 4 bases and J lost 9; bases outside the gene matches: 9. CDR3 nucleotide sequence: TGTGCCAGCAGCCCCGGGACTAGCGGGAGTCGGGGTGAGCAGTTCTTC. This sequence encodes CASSPGTSGSRGEQFF.

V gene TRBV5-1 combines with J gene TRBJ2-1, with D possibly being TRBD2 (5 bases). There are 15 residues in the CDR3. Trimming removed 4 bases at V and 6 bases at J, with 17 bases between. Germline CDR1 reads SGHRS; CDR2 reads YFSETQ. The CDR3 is CASSEDGDPLNEQFF. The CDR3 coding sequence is TGCGCCAGCAGCGAAGACGGGGATCCCCTCAATGAGCAGTTCTTC.

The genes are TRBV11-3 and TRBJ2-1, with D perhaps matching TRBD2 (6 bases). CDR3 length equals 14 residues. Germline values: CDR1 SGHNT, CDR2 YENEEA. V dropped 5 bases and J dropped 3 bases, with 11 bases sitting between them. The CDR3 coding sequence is TGTGCCAGCAGCCGAGGGAGGTTCTACAATGAGCAGTTCTTC. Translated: CASSRGRFYNEQFF.

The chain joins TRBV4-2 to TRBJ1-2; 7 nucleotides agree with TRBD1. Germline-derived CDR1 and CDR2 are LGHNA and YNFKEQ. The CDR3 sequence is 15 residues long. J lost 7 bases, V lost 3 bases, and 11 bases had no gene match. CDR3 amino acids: CASSHAAGQTIGYTF. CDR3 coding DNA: TGTGCCAGCAGCCATGCCGCGGGACAGACTATTGGCTACACCTTC.

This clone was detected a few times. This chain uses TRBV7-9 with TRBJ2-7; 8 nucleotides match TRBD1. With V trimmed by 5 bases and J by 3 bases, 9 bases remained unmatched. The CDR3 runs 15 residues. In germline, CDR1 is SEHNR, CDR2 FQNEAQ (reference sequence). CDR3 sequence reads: CASSPKPGQDYEQYF. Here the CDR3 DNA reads TGTGCCAGCAGCCCTAAACCGGGACAGGACTACGAGCAGTACTTC. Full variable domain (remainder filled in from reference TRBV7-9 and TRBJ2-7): DTGVSQNPRHKITKRGQNVTFRCDPISEHNRLYWYRQTLGQGPEFLTYFQNEAQLEKSRLLSDRFSAERPKGSFSTLEIQRTEQGDSAMYLCASSPKPGQDYEQYFGPGTRLTVT.

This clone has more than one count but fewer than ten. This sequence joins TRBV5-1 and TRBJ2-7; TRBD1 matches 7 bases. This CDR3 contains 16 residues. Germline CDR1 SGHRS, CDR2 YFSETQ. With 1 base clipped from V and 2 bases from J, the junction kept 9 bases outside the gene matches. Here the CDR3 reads CASSLTAGGPTYEQYF. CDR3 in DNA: TGCGCCAGCAGCTTGACCGCAGGGGGTCCGACCTACGAGCAGTACTTC.

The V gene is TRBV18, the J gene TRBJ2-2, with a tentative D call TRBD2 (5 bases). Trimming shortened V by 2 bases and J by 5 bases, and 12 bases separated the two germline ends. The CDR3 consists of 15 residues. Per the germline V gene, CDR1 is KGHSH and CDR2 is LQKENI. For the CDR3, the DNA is TGTGCCAGCTCACCAAGCCCGCGCGGGACCGGGGAGCTGTTTTTT. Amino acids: CASSPSPRGTGELFF. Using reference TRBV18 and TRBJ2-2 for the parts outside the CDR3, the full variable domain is NAGVMQNPRHLVRRRGQEARLRCSPMKGHSHVYWYRQLPEEGLKFMVYLQKENIIDESGMPKERFSAEFPKEGPSILRIQQVVRGDSAAYFCASSPSPRGTGELFFGEGSRLTVL.

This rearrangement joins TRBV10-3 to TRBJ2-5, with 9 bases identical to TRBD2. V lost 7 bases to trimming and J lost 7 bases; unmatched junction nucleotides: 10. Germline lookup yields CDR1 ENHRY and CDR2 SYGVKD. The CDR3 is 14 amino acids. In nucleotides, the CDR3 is TGTGCCATCAAGGCGGGAGGGTCGATGGGGACCCAGTACTTC. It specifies CAIKAGGSMGTQYF.

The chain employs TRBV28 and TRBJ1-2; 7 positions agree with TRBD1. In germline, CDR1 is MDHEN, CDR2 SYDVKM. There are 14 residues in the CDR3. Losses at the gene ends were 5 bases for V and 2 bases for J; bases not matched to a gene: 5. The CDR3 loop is CASSPPTGNYGYTF. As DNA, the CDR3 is TGTGCCAGCAGTCCCCCGACAGGGAACTATGGCTACACCTTC.

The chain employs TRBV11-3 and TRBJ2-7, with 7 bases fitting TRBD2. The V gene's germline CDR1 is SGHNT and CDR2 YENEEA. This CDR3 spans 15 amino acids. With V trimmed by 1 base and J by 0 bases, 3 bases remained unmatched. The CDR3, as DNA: TGTGCCAGCAGCTTAGGCGGGGGAACCTCCTACGAGCAGTACTTC. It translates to CASSLGGGTSYEQYF.